This T cell receptor beta chain appears in the sequencing data of a study of blood T cell repertoires in COVID-19. Across the study: Both acute and convalescent COVID-19 samples were obtained from the United States, Italy and Spain. T cells, B-cell-depleted T cells, or PBMCs provided the cDNA or gDNA that served as material.

V shed 0 bases and J 3 bases; nucleotides not matched to a gene: 8. There are 17 residues in the CDR3. Germline V lookup: CDR1 SGHNT, CDR2 YYREEE (reference sequence). In the source study's methods: Amplification with reference gene primers provided the estimates of nucleated cell counts. Only in-frame clones appear in the TCRdb table, and some are missing; sequencing was by immunoSEQ multiplex PCR. The V and J calls and clone size were taken over from that table, and D and trimming were inferred from the DNA. In the table there are roughly 160,000 clones, just over 85% of which are singletons. The chain uses TRBV5-4 and TRBJ1-3, with 8 positions matching TRBD1. The sequence was obtained from a middle-aged man with active or convalescent COVID-19. Material: peripheral blood. The CDR3 spells CASSLGGPTGVGNTIYF. Written as DNA, the CDR3 is TGTGCCAGCAGCTTGGGGGGGCCGACAGGGGTTGGAAACACCATATATTTT.